What follows are 13 T cell receptor beta chains derived from one specimen sequenced in a study of T cell clonotyping in hematopoietic cell transplantation (dated by TCRdb to about 2021). Receptor amplification or capture employed the immunoSEQ multiplex PCR assay. Sourced from immuneACCESS, this table was stored by TCRdb with only in-frame sequences that have V and J called. A share of the clones is absent; for the studies checked, an unresolved V gene accounts for under half, and the remainder has no known explanation. This sample comprises over 15,000 clones, 92% of them detected only once. The top ten hold over 4.5% of the sample. The sequenced material came from peripheral blood mononuclear cells. The receptors here all came from a man aged 35 to 55 in good health. Some clones in this sample may be carry-over from other donors' samples.

The CDR3 sequence: CASSTISPVGTEYGYTF. CDR3 DNA sequence: TGTGCCAGTAGTACAATTTCCCCGGTCGGGACAGAATATGGCTACACCTTC. The chain joins TRBV19 to TRBJ1-2; 7 positions agree with TRBD1. The V segment lost 4 bases and the J segment 5 bases; nucleotides outside the gene matches: 16. The CDR3 contains 17 residues. Germline loops: CDR1 LNHDA, CDR2 SQIVND (reference sequence).

CDR3 amino acids: CASSSGLGPAYEQYF. The CDR3, as DNA: TGTGCCAGCAGTTCCGGACTTGGCCCAGCCTACGAGCAGTACTTC. The V call is TRBV27, the J call TRBJ2-7; the D gene is possibly TRBD2 (5 bases). The CDR3 is 15 amino acids. V shed 4 bases and J shed 2 bases, with 15 bases lying between them. Germline V gene lookup returns CDR1 MNHEY and CDR2 SMNVEV (reference sequence).

The V and J genes are TRBV7-8 and TRBJ2-7, with D perhaps TRBD2 (5 bases). Germline V gene sequence: CDR1 SGHVS, CDR2 FQNEAQ. The CDR3 length is 12 residues. V was shortened by 11 bases and J by 0 bases, with 11 bases between the two germline ends. The CDR3, as DNA: TGTGCCTCCGGGGAGAACTCCTACGAGCAGTACTTC. It codes for CASGENSYEQYF. Full variable domain (missing parts from reference TRBV7-8 and TRBJ2-7): GAGVSQSPRYKVAKRGQDVALRCDPISGHVSLFWYQQALGQGPEFLTYFQNEAQLDKSGLPSDRFFAERPEGSVSTLKIQRTQQEDSAVYLCASGENSYEQYFGPGTRLTVT.

J is TRBJ2-7 and V is TRBV7-6; 10 positions match TRBD2. Per the germline V gene, CDR1 is SGHVS and CDR2 is FNYEAQ. The CDR3 spans 14 residues. J gave up 2 bases and V 6 bases, and 4 bases lay outside the gene matches. The CDR3: CASSSGLAAYEQYF. CDR3 DNA sequence: TGTGCCAGCAGTTCCGGACTAGCGGCCTACGAGCAGTACTTC. Using reference TRBV7-6 and TRBJ2-7 for the parts outside the CDR3, the full variable domain is GAGVSQSPRYKVTKRGQDVALRCDPISGHVSLYWYRQALGQGPEFLTYFNYEAQQDKSGLPNDRFSAERPEGSISTLTIQRTEQRDSAMYRCASSSGLAAYEQYFGPGTRLTVT.

This chain joins TRBV27 and TRBJ2-1, with TRBD2 matching 10 bases. The CDR3 length is 16 residues. Per the germline V gene, CDR1 is MNHEY and CDR2 is SMNVEV (reference sequence). J gave up 0 bases and V 5 bases, and 4 bases lay outside the gene matches. CDR3 nucleotides: TGTGCCAGCAGTGTGACTAGCGGGCGCTCCTACAATGAGCAGTTCTTC. Its translation is CASSVTSGRSYNEQFF.

The chain has TRBV2 and TRBJ1-2, with 10 bases matching TRBD1. The CDR3 loop spans 14 amino acids. Trimming at V came to 8 bases and at J to 4 bases, leaving 7 bases not matched to a gene. Germline V CDR1 and CDR2: SNHLY, FYNNEI. Written as DNA, the CDR3 is TGTGCCAGCCGCGGACAGGGGGGATCCTATGGCTACACCTTC. It encodes CASRGQGGSYGYTF. The full variable domain, completed using reference TRBV2 and TRBJ1-2, is EPEVTQTPSHQVTQMGQEVILRCVPISNHLYFYWYRQILGQKVEFLVSFYNNEISEKSEIFDDQFSVERPDGSNFTLKIRSTKLEDSAMYFCASRGQGGSYGYTFGSGTRLTVV.

The chain is built from TRBV6-1 and TRBJ1-1, with D hard to call. CDR1 and CDR2 (germline): MNHNS, SASEGT. Trimming took 2 bases from V and 1 from J, leaving 8 bases between them. The CDR3 loop spans 14 amino acids. The CDR3 DNA follows: TGTGCCAGCAGTGAAACGAGGGAGAACACTGAAGCTTTCTTT. Its translation is CASSETRENTEAFF.

V usage is TRBV5-1 and J usage is TRBJ2-7, with 13 positions matching TRBD2. The CDR3 runs to 14 residues. V lost 7 bases, J lost 5 bases, and 6 bases stayed unmatched. Germline V CDR1 and CDR2: SGHRS, YFSETQ. As DNA, the CDR3 is TGCGCCAGCGGACTAGCGGGAGTGGGGAACGAGCAGTACTTC. Translation gives CASGLAGVGNEQYF.

This clone was seen a single time. J is TRBJ1-2 and V is TRBV2; TRBD1 might be the D (5 bases). CDR3 length: 12 residues. Germline V gene sequence: CDR1 SNHLY, CDR2 FYNNEI. The V gene lost 4 bases and the J gene lost 8 bases, with 11 bases spanning the gap. CDR3 sequence: CASSAQKGGYTF. The CDR3 region has the DNA TGTGCCAGCAGTGCACAAAAGGGGGGCTACACCTTC.

The CDR3 protein is CASSLEAGPADTQYF. The CDR3 region has the DNA TGCGCCAGCAGCTTGGAAGCAGGGCCGGCAGATACGCAGTATTTT. The genes are TRBV5-1 and TRBJ2-3; D is perhaps TRBD1 (5 bases). Germline V gene sequence: CDR1 SGHRS, CDR2 YFSETQ. The CDR3 runs 15 residues. Trimming left V 0 bases short and J 4 bases short, with 12 bases between.

The chain links TRBV29-1 to TRBJ2-3; D is undetermined. Germline loops: CDR1 SQVTM, CDR2 ANQGSEA. The CDR3 consists of 12 residues. Trimming took off 4 bases at V and 2 bases at J, with 7 bases between the two ends. The CDR3 region has the DNA TGCAGCGTTGTGGCCTACACAGATACGCAGTATTTT. It specifies CSVVAYTDTQYF.

V gene TRBV5-1 combines with J gene TRBJ2-7; D not certain. Germline V gene data show CDR1 as SGHRS and CDR2 as YFSETQ. V lost 0 bases and J 0 bases, leaving 7 bases between the germline ends. The CDR3 sequence is 14 residues long. The CDR3 sequence: CASSLEGNSYEQYF. In DNA form, the CDR3 reads TGCGCCAGCAGCTTGGAGGGCAACTCCTACGAGCAGTACTTC.

The chain couples TRBV19 to TRBJ2-2; D might be TRBD1 (6 bases). Germline V gives CDR1 LNHDA, CDR2 SQIVND (reference sequence). The CDR3 length is 12 residues. Trimming cost V 6 bases and J 5 bases, with 7 bases left between them. As DNA, the CDR3 is TGTGCCAGTAGCCAGGGGACCGGGGAGCTGTTTTTT. It codes for CASSQGTGELFF.